This T cell receptor beta chain was retrieved from a study of blood T cell repertoires in COVID-19. The wider study: Some COVID-19 samples were acute and others convalescent; all came from the United States, Italy and Spain. From T cells, B-cell-depleted T cells, or PBMCs came the material, which was cDNA or gDNA.

Sequencing was performed with immunoSEQ multiplex PCR; in TCRdb, only in-frame clones are kept and a portion is missing. The sample gives 70,000 to 90,000 clones, almost 85% of which show up once; approximately 1.3% is in the top ten. The V gene's germline CDR1 is SGHTA and CDR2 FQGNSA. This CDR3 has 13 residues. The V and J ends lost 1 base and 5 bases respectively, with 8 bases between them. This chain connects TRBV7-2 to TRBJ2-5; D is unresolved. Sequenced: peripheral blood. The TCR sequence derives from a woman of 80 years or more with acute or convalescent COVID-19. CDR3 DNA sequence: TGTGCCAGCAGCTTAGGCCGCGTGGAGACCCAGTACTTC. Residues: CASSLGRVETQYF.